This TCR beta chain was profiled in a study of blood T cell repertoires in COVID-19. Study background: T cells, B-cell-depleted T cells, or PBMCs supplied cDNA or gDNA.

With V trimmed by 0 bases and J by 7 bases, 4 bases remained unmatched. The germline V gene encodes CDR1 SGHAT and CDR2 FQNNGV. This CDR3 contains 15 residues. In the source study's methods: The assay estimated nucleated cells by amplifying reference gene primers. TCRdb's table, derived via immunoSEQ multiplex PCR, lists solely in-frame clones and lacks some. Clone size and V and J calls were adopted from that table, with D and trimming inferred from the DNA. The table includes about 260,000 clones, around 90% detected once. The chain combines TRBV11-2 with TRBJ2-1, with 9 bases matching TRBD1. This TCR came from a human donor in a cohort sampled during active COVID-19. Material: peripheral blood. The CDR3 DNA reads as TGTGCCAGCAGCTTAGAGACAGGGGGTTGGAATGAGCAGTTCTTC. Amino acids: CASSLETGGWNEQFF.